Presented here are 28 T cell receptor beta chains from one specimen sequenced in a study of a mutant IDH1 vaccine in newly diagnosed glioma. The time point was: baseline, week 1 (first vaccination visit). Treatment here: pre-vaccination baseline after standard-of-care therapy. The protocol was immunoSEQ multiplex PCR, while the TCRdb copy is restricted to in-frame clones and leaves out a portion. The table shows some 70,000 clones, with more than 65% occurring only once. The material was PBMCs, obtained from a glioma patient treated with radiotherapy, temozolomide or both. These receptors originate from a man aged 50-60 years with glioma.

This chain links TRBV15 with TRBJ2-2; 11 bases map to TRBD1. The CDR3 extends over 14 amino acids. CDR1 is LNHNV and CDR2 is YYDKDF in the germline V gene (reference sequence). Unmatched junction bases numbered 1, after V lost 5 bases and J lost 5 bases. The CDR3 bases are TGTGCCACCAGCTGGGACAGGGGGACCGGGGAGCTGTTTTTT. It specifies CATSWDRGTGELFF.

V gene TRBV9 combines with J gene TRBJ1-1; D call uncertain. Deletions cut 4 bases from V and 1 base from J, with 11 bases between. The CDR3 sequence is 14 residues long. Germline V gives CDR1 SGDLS, CDR2 YYNGEE. DNA of the CDR3: TGTGCCAGCAGCCCCCGGCACGGGAACACTGAAGCTTTCTTT. Its translation is CASSPRHGNTEAFF.

About this clone itself: This CDR3 is also generated by other DNA sequences in the sample. This chain connects TRBV30 to TRBJ1-5; a possible D gene is TRBD1 (6 bases). CDR1 is GTSNPN, CDR2 SVGIG, per germline (reference sequence). Trimming stripped 0 bases from V and 2 bases from J, with 11 bases between. CDR3 length equals 15 residues. CDR3 bases: TGTGCCTGGAGTGTAGGGGGGCTGGGCAATCAGCCCCAGCATTTT. It codes for CAWSVGGLGNQPQHF.

V gene TRBV7-9 combines with J gene TRBJ2-7, with a possible D match to TRBD2 (6 bases). V lost 4 bases and J 2 bases, leaving 15 bases between the germline ends. CDR1 is SEHNR, CDR2 FQNEAQ, per germline (reference sequence). CDR3 length: 15 amino acids. CDR3 residues: CASSSPGLGTYEQYF. CDR3 DNA: TGTGCCAGCAGCTCCCCGGGACTCGGGACCTACGAGCAGTACTTC.

This chain links TRBV7-8 with TRBJ2-7; D is possibly TRBD2 (5 bases). The CDR3 is 15 amino acids. Germline CDR1 reads SGHVS; CDR2 reads FQNEAQ. V lost 6 bases, J lost 4 bases, and 19 bases lay in between. In DNA form, the CDR3 reads TGTGCCAGCAGTAACAAAGCGCAGAGGAGGTACGAGCAGTACTTC. Its translation: CASSNKAQRRYEQYF.

The V and J genes are TRBV10-2 and TRBJ1-1; TRBD1 matches at 9 bases. The CDR3 covers 13 residues. Losses at the gene ends were 5 bases for V and 7 bases for J; bases not matched to a gene: 5. CDR1 WSHSY and CDR2 SAAADI come from the germline V gene. The CDR3, as DNA: TGCGCCAGCAGTAGGGACAGGGCCCGTGAAGCTTTCTTT. Translating gives CASSRDRAREAFF.

This CDR3 is CASSLASAISSYEQYF. The CDR3 DNA reads TGCGCCAGCAGCTTGGCGTCGGCCATTAGCTCCTACGAGCAGTACTTC. The chain uses TRBV5-1 and TRBJ2-7; D is unclear. The V gene's germline CDR1 is SGHRS and CDR2 YFSETQ. Trimming took off 0 bases at V and 0 bases at J, with 13 bases between the two ends. The CDR3 totals 16 residues.

The rearrangement joins TRBV18 to TRBJ2-7; 9 bases are a match to TRBD1. V trimming: 3 bases; J trimming: 4 bases; junction bases outside the gene matches: 4. In germline, CDR1 is KGHSH, CDR2 LQKENI. The CDR3 sequence is 14 residues long. DNA of the CDR3: TGTGCCAGCTCACCGGGACAGGGTGAGTACGAGCAGTACTTC. This sequence encodes CASSPGQGEYEQYF.

The V call is TRBV6-1, the J call TRBJ1-5, with TRBD1 matching 8 bases. The CDR3 is 15 residues long. The junction had 9 bases not matched to a gene; V was cut back by 8 bases and J by 3 bases. Germline V lookup: CDR1 MNHNS, CDR2 SASEGT. CDR3 loop: CASRDRLLVNQPQHF. The CDR3 DNA reads TGTGCCAGCCGGGACAGGTTGTTGGTCAATCAGCCCCAGCATTTT.

The chain carries TRBV5-4 and TRBJ1-5, with D unclear. Trimming shortened V by 4 bases and J by 0 bases, and 11 bases separated the two germline ends. Looked up from germline, CDR1 is SGHNT and CDR2 is YYREEE (reference sequence). CDR3 length: 15 amino acids. The CDR3: CASSPGPSSNQPQHF. CDR3 DNA: TGTGCCAGCAGCCCCGGTCCTAGTAGCAATCAGCCCCAGCATTTT.

This chain joins TRBV9 and TRBJ1-1; a possible D gene is TRBD1 (6 bases). The CDR3 extends over 15 amino acids. Germline V gene data show CDR1 as SGDLS and CDR2 as YYNGEE. With 1 base removed from V and 6 bases from J, the gap between germline ends came to 16 bases. CDR3 residues: CASSVPPTGAAEAFF. The DNA of the CDR3 is TGTGCCAGCAGCGTACCCCCGACAGGAGCGGCTGAAGCTTTCTTT.

The chain recombines TRBV5-4 with TRBJ2-5; 9 positions match TRBD1. Germline assignment: CDR1 SGHNT and CDR2 YYREEE (reference sequence). The junction had 2 bases not matched to a gene; V was cut back by 3 bases and J by 5 bases. The CDR3 extends over 13 amino acids. The CDR3 loop is CASSSDRGETQYF. The CDR3 nucleotides are TGTGCCAGCAGCTCCGACAGGGGGGAGACCCAGTACTTC.

The chain combines TRBV5-4 with TRBJ1-1, with TRBD1 matching over 7 bases. In germline, CDR1 is SGHNT, CDR2 YYREEE (reference sequence). The CDR3 loop spans 13 amino acids. V shed 4 bases, J shed 6 bases, and the junction held 6 bases outside the gene matches. This chain's CDR3 is CASSVQGLAEAFF. CDR3 DNA: TGTGCCAGCAGCGTACAGGGGTTGGCTGAAGCTTTCTTT. Full variable domain (remainder filled in from reference TRBV5-4 and TRBJ1-1): ETGVTQSPTHLIKTRGQQVTLRCSSQSGHNTVSWYQQALGQGPQFIFQYYREEENGRGNFPPRFSGLQFPNYSSELNVNALELDDSALYLCASSVQGLAEAFFGQGTRLTVV.

The chain's CDR3 is CASSKQGAAGELFF. The DNA for the CDR3 is TGTGCCAGCAGCAAACAGGGCGCCGCCGGGGAGCTGTTTTTT. V is TRBV7-2 and J is TRBJ2-2; tentative D call: TRBD1 (6 bases). Germline assignment: CDR1 SGHTA and CDR2 FQGNSA. V lost 5 bases and J lost 6, with 13 bases in between. The CDR3 sequence is 14 residues long. The whole variable domain, remainder taken from reference TRBV7-2 and TRBJ2-2, is GAGVSQSPSNKVTEKGKDVELRCDPISGHTALYWYRQSLGQGLEFLIYFQGNSAPDKSGLPSDRFSAERTGGSVSTLTIQRTQQEDSAVYLCASSKQGAAGELFFGEGSRLTVL.

This chain joins TRBV20-1 and TRBJ1-1; D ambiguous. Germline CDR1 DFQATT, CDR2 SNEGSKA (reference sequence). CDR3 size: 10 residues. The CDR3: CKPKNTEAFF. CDR3 nucleotides: TGCAAGCCGAAGAACACTGAAGCTTTCTTT.

The rearrangement links TRBV7-8 to TRBJ1-4, with D tentatively TRBD1 (6 bases). Between the trimmed V and J ends, which lost 5 bases and 3 bases, there was a span of 13 bases. This CDR3 comprises 15 residues. The germline V gene has CDR1 SGHVS and CDR2 FQNEAQ. The CDR3 DNA is TGTGCCAGCAGCCCCCCAGGGGCGGCTAATGAAAAACTGTTTTTT. Its protein product is CASSPPGAANEKLFF.

This clone occurred once. The chain joins TRBV19 to TRBJ1-1; no clear D gene. Germline CDR1 is LNHDA and CDR2 is SQIVND (reference sequence). This CDR3 has 13 amino acids. Trimming took off 5 bases at V and 3 bases at J, with 10 bases between the two ends. The CDR3 spells CASSLKLDTEAFF. For the CDR3, the DNA is TGTGCCAGTAGTCTCAAGTTGGACACTGAAGCTTTCTTT.

The rearrangement uses TRBV5-1 and TRBJ1-1; 7 bases map to TRBD1. Unmatched junction bases numbered 5, after V lost 4 bases and J lost 8 bases. In germline, CDR1 is SGHRS, CDR2 YFSETQ. The CDR3 runs 12 residues. CDR3 nucleotides: TGCGCCAGCAGCGTTGACAGGGAGGAAGCTTTCTTT. This sequence encodes CASSVDREEAFF.

This clone was detected once. This rearrangement joins TRBV5-1 to TRBJ1-1; no clear D gene. There are 13 residues in the CDR3. CDR1 and CDR2 (germline): SGHRS, YFSETQ. V was shortened by 2 bases and J by 8 bases, with 13 bases between the two germline ends. In DNA, the CDR3 is TGCGCCAGCAGCTTTCTCCTCGATTCCGAAGCTTTCTTT. Translating it yields CASSFLLDSEAFF.

This chain connects TRBV7-6 to TRBJ2-2, with D possibly being TRBD2 (5 bases). Trimming shortened V by 5 bases and J by 3 bases, and 16 bases separated the two germline ends. The CDR3 sequence is 16 residues long. Germline V gene sequence: CDR1 SGHVS, CDR2 FNYEAQ. CDR3 in DNA: TGTGCCAGCAGCCCCCTTGCGGAGGCTTACACCGGGGAGCTGTTTTTT. This codes for CASSPLAEAYTGELFF.

The chain couples TRBV6-6 to TRBJ1-4, with D perhaps matching TRBD1 (6 bases). The CDR3 length is 15 residues. The V gene's germline CDR1 is MNHNY and CDR2 SVGAGI (reference sequence). With 4 bases removed from V and 0 bases from J, the gap between germline ends came to 9 bases. CDR3: CASSFRQATNEKLFF. CDR3 bases: TGTGCCAGCAGTTTTAGACAGGCAACTAATGAAAAACTGTTTTTT.

The rearrangement joins TRBV21-1 to TRBJ1-1; the D call TRBD1 from the table was never checked on the DNA. TRBV21-1 corresponds to a pseudogene. CDR3 size: 15 residues. The CDR3 sequence: CASSYKGQGGTEAFF. CDR3 sequence (DNA): TGTGCCAGCAGCTATAAGGGACAGGGAGGAACTGAAGCTTTCTTT.

The V and J genes are TRBV6-1 and TRBJ1-2; D unclear. This CDR3 has 14 amino acids. V was cut by 4 bases and J by 4 bases, with 13 bases left in between. Looked up from germline, CDR1 is MNHNS and CDR2 is SASEGT. Here the CDR3 reads CASSGTNAPYGYTF. CDR3 DNA: TGTGCCAGCAGTGGGACCAATGCCCCCTATGGCTACACCTTC.

The genes are TRBV25-1 and TRBJ1-2, with D perhaps matching TRBD1 (6 bases). The V end lost 3 bases, the J end lost 8 bases, and 19 bases lay between the germline ends. Germline lookup yields CDR1 MGHDK and CDR2 SYGVNS. The CDR3 totals 15 residues. The DNA for the CDR3 is TGTGCCAGCAGTGATCTCGGGGGCCCCCTTTTGGGCTACACCTTC. This codes for CASSDLGGPLLGYTF.

This clone has only a few counts. The chain carries TRBV6-1 and TRBJ2-7; 7 nucleotides agree with TRBD1. The V segment lost 4 bases and the J segment 7 bases; nucleotides outside the gene matches: 16. Germline V gene lookup returns CDR1 MNHNS and CDR2 SASEGT. CDR3 size: 16 residues. CDR3 loop: CASSARYAGGSREQYF. The CDR3 region has the DNA TGTGCCAGCAGTGCCCGTTATGCAGGGGGTTCCCGGGAGCAGTACTTC.

The chain uses TRBV6-6 and TRBJ1-1, with 7 bases aligning to TRBD1. CDR3 length equals 12 residues. V trimming: 4 bases; J trimming: 9 bases; junction bases outside the gene matches: 5. CDR1 MNHNY and CDR2 SVGAGI come from the germline V gene (reference sequence). CDR3: CASSSNRGQAFF. Here the CDR3 DNA reads TGTGCCAGCAGTTCTAACAGGGGACAAGCTTTCTTT.

The J gene is TRBJ2-2, the V gene TRBV4-1; a possible D gene is TRBD1 (6 bases). V was shortened by 6 bases and J by 3 bases, with 11 bases between the two germline ends. This CDR3 is 14 amino acids long. Germline V CDR1 and CDR2: MGHRA, YSYEKL. The CDR3 nucleotides are TGCGCCAGCAGACGGGACACCTACACCGGGGAGCTGTTTTTT. Residues: CASRRDTYTGELFF.

CDR3 DNA: TGTGCTATCTCCAGATCGAGGGACACTGAAGCTTTCTTT. Its translation: CAISRSRDTEAFF. The chain couples TRBV15 to TRBJ1-1; the D is unclear. Germline V gene lookup returns CDR1 LNHNV and CDR2 YYDKDF (reference sequence). The CDR3 runs to 13 residues.